The next 19 T cell receptor beta chains were all read from a single sample in a study of T cell responses to AZD1222 COVID-19 vaccine. The data were produced by immunoSEQ multiplex PCR, yet TCRdb's version contains in-frame clones alone and is incomplete. The sample gives roughly 80,000 clones, around 90% of which show up once; 9.5% to 13% is in the top ten. Sequencing was performed on peripheral blood, taken 28 days after the second AZD1222 dose. These receptors were taken from an adult who received the AZD1222 COVID-19 vaccine.

V and J are TRBV7-2 and TRBJ2-4; no reliable D call. The CDR3 contains 15 residues. V lost 3 bases to trimming and J lost 1 base, with 10 bases between them. The germline V gene encodes CDR1 SGHTA and CDR2 FQGNSA. CDR3 nucleotide sequence: TGTGCCAGCAGCTTGGCCGGGTACGCCAAAAACATTCAGTACTTC. It yields the protein CASSLAGYAKNIQYF.

CDR3 DNA: TGTGCCAGCAGCCAGTCCAATAGGGGGCTTGGCTACACCTTC. Translating it yields CASSQSNRGLGYTF. J is TRBJ1-2 and V is TRBV14; 7 nucleotides line up with TRBD1. The CDR3 contains 14 residues. V trimming: 3 bases; J trimming: 7 bases; junction bases outside the gene matches: 8. CDR1 and CDR2 (germline): SGHDN, FVKESK.

This clone appeared a single time. The chain links TRBV19 to TRBJ1-1; perhaps TRBD1 as D (5 bases). The V end was cut by 3 bases, the J end by 1 base, with 9 bases between. CDR1 is LNHDA, CDR2 SQIVND, per germline (reference sequence). This CDR3 has 14 residues. For the CDR3, the DNA is TGTGCCAGTAGTATTCGGGGGACGAACACTGAAGCTTTCTTT. This codes for CASSIRGTNTEAFF. Together with reference TRBV19 and TRBJ1-1, the CDR3 gives the full variable domain: DGGITQSPKYLFRKEGQNVTLSCEQNLNHDAMYWYRQDPGQGLRLIYYSQIVNDFQKGDIAEGYSVSREKKESFPLTVTSAQKNPTAFYLCASSIRGTNTEAFFGQGTRLTVV.

The chain recombines TRBV30 with TRBJ2-3; D uncertain. Germline CDR1 reads GTSNPN; CDR2 reads SVGIG (reference sequence). The CDR3 contains 15 residues. Trimming removed 2 bases from V and 4 bases from J, with 16 bases in between. The CDR3 loop reads CAWSHVGPRADTQYF. The CDR3 DNA reads as TGTGCCTGGAGTCACGTTGGGCCCCGGGCAGATACGCAGTATTTT.

This chain joins TRBV9 and TRBJ2-3, with 8 positions matching TRBD1. The CDR3 is made up of 15 amino acids. The germline CDR1 and CDR2 sequences are SGDLS and YYNGEE. V was pared by 0 bases and J by 5 bases, with 5 bases of the junction left unmatched. The CDR3 protein is CASSVVARGQDTQYF. The CDR3 DNA reads TGTGCCAGCAGCGTAGTGGCCAGGGGGCAAGATACGCAGTATTTT.

V and J are TRBV10-3 and TRBJ2-1, with 9 bases aligning to TRBD2. The CDR3 has 17 residues. CDR1 ENHRY and CDR2 SYGVKD come from the germline V gene. After removal of 2 bases from V and 7 bases from J, the junction contained 12 bases not matched to a gene. The CDR3 region has the DNA TGTGCCATCAGTGAGGTTGGCGGGGGGGGCCGGAGTAATGAGCAGTTCTTC. Its protein product is CAISEVGGGGRSNEQFF.

In its sample, this clone was seen once. The chain joins TRBV2 to TRBJ1-5; D remains ambiguous. The germline CDR1 and CDR2 sequences are SNHLY and FYNNEI. V was pared by 4 bases and J by 3 bases, with 7 bases between. This CDR3 is built from 13 residues. CDR3 coding DNA: TGTGCCAGCAGTGGGGAAACCAATCAGCCCCAGCATTTT. Residues: CASSGETNQPQHF.

The rearrangement uses TRBV7-2 and TRBJ2-1, with TRBD2 matching over 8 bases. After removal of 1 base from V and 4 bases from J, the junction contained 6 bases not matched to a gene. This CDR3 spans 16 amino acids. The germline V gene encodes CDR1 SGHTA and CDR2 FQGNSA. DNA of the CDR3: TGTGCCAGCAGCTTAGGACTAGCGAATTCATACAATGAGCAGTTCTTC. Its protein product is CASSLGLANSYNEQFF.

The V and J genes are TRBV3-1 (or the pseudogene TRBV3-2) and TRBJ2-5, with D tentatively TRBD2 (7 bases). In germline, CDR1 is LGHDT, CDR2 YNNKEL (reference sequence). There are 15 residues in the CDR3. V lost 1 base, J lost 1 base, and 10 bases lay in between. The CDR3 reads CASSQAAGAQETQYF. CDR3 sequence (DNA): TGTGCCAGCAGCCAAGCGGCGGGGGCCCAAGAGACCCAGTACTTC.

The chain recombines TRBV18 with TRBJ1-4; tentative D call: TRBD1 (6 bases). CDR3 length equals 16 residues. CDR1 and CDR2 from the germline V gene are KGHSH and LQKENI. V was trimmed by 4 bases and J by 5 bases, leaving 17 bases between them. The CDR3 coding sequence is TGTGCCAGCTCACTCCGGACTGTGGACAGAAATGAAAAACTGTTTTTT. Translated, it gives CASSLRTVDRNEKLFF. The entire variable domain, with the rest obtained from reference TRBV18 and TRBJ1-4, is as follows: NAGVMQNPRHLVRRRGQEARLRCSPMKGHSHVYWYRQLPEEGLKFMVYLQKENIIDESGMPKERFSAEFPKEGPSILRIQQVVRGDSAAYFCASSLRTVDRNEKLFFGSGTQLSVL.

This sequence joins TRBV3-1 (or the pseudogene TRBV3-2) and TRBJ2-4; maybe TRBD1 (6 bases). V gave up 0 bases and J gave up 12 bases, with 15 bases separating them. Germline V gene data show CDR1 as LGHDT and CDR2 as YNNKEL (reference sequence). The CDR3 has 14 residues. The CDR3 DNA is TGTGCCAGCAGCCAAGATTGGACAGCCAGGGGTCAGTACTTC. This gives the protein CASSQDWTARGQYF.

V usage is TRBV3-1 (or the pseudogene TRBV3-2) and J usage is TRBJ1-3; no firm D call. Trimming removed 2 bases from V and 3 bases from J, with 11 bases in between. This CDR3 is 15 amino acids long. Germline CDR1 LGHDT, CDR2 YNNKEL (reference sequence). CDR3 DNA sequence: TGTGCCAGCAGCCAAAGCGGGTTTGGTGGAAACACCATATATTTT. This sequence encodes CASSQSGFGGNTIYF.

The J gene is TRBJ2-5, the V gene TRBV4-3; D gene ambiguous. The ends were cut back, 0 bases at V and 5 bases at J, with 7 bases in the middle. The CDR3 is made up of 13 amino acids. CDR1 is LGHNA and CDR2 is YSLEER in the germline V gene. DNA for the CDR3: TGCGCCAGCAGCCAAGAAGAAGGTGAGACCCAGTACTTC. This gives the protein CASSQEEGETQYF.

This sequence joins TRBV12-3 or TRBV12-4 and TRBJ1-2; D remains unclear. Trimming removed 3 bases at V and 7 bases at J, with 9 bases between. The CDR3 extends over 12 amino acids. This chain's CDR3 is CASSLYGGGYTF. The CDR3, as DNA: TGTGCCAGCAGTTTGTACGGAGGTGGCTACACCTTC.

This clone was recorded once. The rearrangement joins TRBV6-5 to TRBJ1-6; 8 nucleotides match TRBD1. V gave up 0 bases and J gave up 6 bases; unmatched junction bases: 4. The CDR3 covers 16 residues. Germline loops: CDR1 MNHEY, CDR2 SVGAGI. CDR3 sequence: CASSYSRQGPNSPLHF. Written as DNA, the CDR3 is TGTGCCAGCAGTTACTCTCGACAGGGGCCTAATTCACCCCTCCACTTT.

The chain recombines TRBV6-5 with TRBJ1-1; D is possibly TRBD1 (6 bases). CDR3 length: 13 residues. Trimming removed 10 bases at V and 2 bases at J, with 14 bases between. Germline-derived CDR1 and CDR2 are MNHEY and SVGAGI. The CDR3 loop reads CATTEGGNTEAFF. CDR3 in DNA: TGTGCCACCACCGAAGGGGGTAACACTGAAGCTTTCTTT.

The chain employs TRBV6-5 and TRBJ2-3, with D perhaps being TRBD1 or TRBD2 (5 bases each). Trimming removed 5 bases at V and 5 bases at J, with 14 bases between. This CDR3 contains 14 residues. Per the germline V gene, CDR1 is MNHEY and CDR2 is SVGAGI. The DNA of the CDR3 is TGTGCCAGCAGTAGGGGCCCCGGAGGAGATACGCAGTATTTT. It specifies CASSRGPGGDTQYF.

The J gene is TRBJ1-2, the V gene TRBV18; D call uncertain. The CDR3 is 16 amino acids. The V gene's germline CDR1 is KGHSH and CDR2 LQKENI. With 5 bases removed from V and 0 bases from J, the gap between germline ends came to 16 bases. The CDR3 sequence is CASSSNAAVTNYGYTF. As DNA, the CDR3 is TGTGCCAGCTCATCAAACGCCGCCGTCACTAACTATGGCTACACCTTC.

The J gene is TRBJ1-1, the V gene TRBV28, with no clear D. This CDR3 comprises 13 residues. Trimming stripped 6 bases from V and 10 bases from J, with 18 bases between. Germline V gene sequence: CDR1 MDHEN, CDR2 SYDVKM. CDR3 sequence: CASRSDPEVRAFF. As DNA, the CDR3 is TGTGCCAGCAGATCCGACCCGGAAGTACGAGCTTTCTTT.